Presented here are 19 T cell receptor beta chains from one specimen sequenced in a study of blood T cell repertoires in COVID-19 (dated by TCRdb to 2020 to 2021). The library was built by means of the immunoSEQ multiplex PCR assay. TCRdb obtained this table from immuneACCESS and retained in-frame rearrangements with V and J assigned. These tables miss some clones; where compared with another copy, unresolved V genes account for less than half of the shortfall, and the remainder is unexplained. The sample table holds 180,000 or so clones, of which 70% to 80% were seen once. Roughly 7.8% of the sample is in the top ten clones. Sequenced material: peripheral blood. These receptors were collected from a woman in her fifties or sixties with active or convalescent COVID-19.

This clone occurred once. The J gene is TRBJ2-1, the V gene TRBV3-1 (or the pseudogene TRBV3-2); TRBD2 matches at 11 bases. This CDR3 comprises 18 residues. CDR1 and CDR2 (germline): LGHDT, YNNKEL (reference sequence). Losses at the gene ends were 5 bases for V and 3 bases for J; bases not matched to a gene: 12. In nucleotides, the CDR3 is TGTGCCAGCAGCGCACCTAGCGGGGGGATCGGGTTCTACAATGAGCAGTTCTTC. It is translated as CASSAPSGGIGFYNEQFF.

The chain recombines TRBV6-2 or TRBV6-3 with TRBJ1-4, with 7 bases matching TRBD1. The germline CDR1 and CDR2 sequences are MNHEY and SVGEGT. The CDR3 runs to 14 residues. V shed 8 bases and J 4 bases; nucleotides not matched to a gene: 7. DNA of the CDR3: TGTGCCAGCTGCCCGGGACAGAATAATGAAAAACTGTTTTTT. This sequence encodes CASCPGQNNEKLFF.

CDR3 sequence: CASRTAGGREQYF. CDR3 bases: TGTGCCAGCAGGACTGCCGGGGGGCGCGAGCAGTACTTC. The genes are TRBV28 and TRBJ2-7, with D possibly matching TRBD2 (7 bases). The CDR3 sequence is 13 residues long. In germline, CDR1 is MDHEN, CDR2 SYDVKM. V was shortened by 6 bases and J by 6 bases, with 15 bases between the two germline ends.

The chain joins TRBV5-1 to TRBJ2-2, with 7 bases fitting TRBD2. This CDR3 is 16 amino acids long. The trim removed 0 bases at V and 1 base at J, leaving 3 bases unmatched. CDR1 and CDR2 from the germline V gene are SGHRS and YFSETQ. The CDR3 DNA reads TGCGCCAGCAGCTTGGTTAGCGGGCTGAACACCGGGGAGCTGTTTTTT. Its protein is CASSLVSGLNTGELFF.

V usage is TRBV6-5 and J usage is TRBJ1-1; 7 nucleotides match TRBD1. V was clipped by 7 bases and J by 3 bases; unmatched bases: 5. CDR1 is MNHEY, CDR2 SVGAGI, per germline. The CDR3 is made up of 13 amino acids. This CDR3 reads CASTATGYTEAFF. In nucleotides, the CDR3 is TGTGCCAGCACCGCGACAGGGTACACTGAAGCTTTCTTT.

V is TRBV2 and J is TRBJ1-4; 8 positions agree with TRBD1. Looked up from germline, CDR1 is SNHLY and CDR2 is FYNNEI. V lost 4 bases to trimming and J lost 3 bases; unmatched junction nucleotides: 4. The CDR3 contains 15 residues. CDR3 DNA sequence: TGTGCCAGCAGTGGGCAGGGGGCCGCTAATGAAAAACTGTTTTTT. Amino acids: CASSGQGAANEKLFF.

The chain joins TRBV11-1 to TRBJ2-1, with 10 bases lining up with TRBD1. The trim removed 5 bases at V and 7 bases at J, leaving 8 bases unmatched. Germline values: CDR1 SGHAT, CDR2 FQDESV (reference sequence). The CDR3 is 15 residues long. The CDR3 here is CASSPRTGGRNEQFF. CDR3 nucleotides: TGTGCCAGCAGCCCGCGGACAGGGGGGAGGAATGAGCAGTTCTTC. Together with reference TRBV11-1 and TRBJ2-1, the CDR3 gives the full variable domain: EAEVAQSPRYKITEKSQAVAFWCDPISGHATLYWYRQILGQGPELLVQFQDESVVDDSQLPKDRFSAERLKGVDSTLKIQPAELGDSAMYLCASSPRTGGRNEQFFGPGTRLTVL.

This chain uses TRBV19 with TRBJ2-3, with D possibly matching TRBD1 (5 bases). From germline, CDR1 is LNHDA and CDR2 SQIVND (reference sequence). The length of the CDR3 is 15 residues. V was pared by 6 bases and J by 1 base, with 14 bases between. DNA for the CDR3: TGTGCCAGTAGCCCGACAGATCGAGGCACAGATACGCAGTATTTT. Its protein is CASSPTDRGTDTQYF. Using reference TRBV19 and TRBJ2-3 for the parts outside the CDR3, the full variable domain is DGGITQSPKYLFRKEGQNVTLSCEQNLNHDAMYWYRQDPGQGLRLIYYSQIVNDFQKGDIAEGYSVSREKKESFPLTVTSAQKNPTAFYLCASSPTDRGTDTQYFGPGTRLTVL.

Ten or more counts support this clone. This chain uses TRBV9 with TRBJ2-3, with 11 bases that match TRBD2. Germline V lookup: CDR1 SGDLS, CDR2 YYNGEE. V was clipped by 0 bases and J by 2 bases; unmatched bases: 2. This CDR3 is built from 16 residues. CDR3 loop: CASSVGLAGNTDTQYF. DNA for the CDR3: TGTGCCAGCAGCGTAGGACTAGCGGGGAACACAGATACGCAGTATTTT.

CDR3 sequence (DNA): TGTGCCAGCAGCTTGGTACTAGCGGGGAAAGGGGATACGCAGTATTTT. It translates to CASSLVLAGKGDTQYF. The rearrangement uses TRBV7-3 and TRBJ2-3, with TRBD2 matching over 10 bases. Germline lookup yields CDR1 SGHTA and CDR2 FQGTGA. V lost 3 bases and J lost 6; bases outside the gene matches: 9. The CDR3 contains 16 residues.

This rearrangement joins TRBV20-1 to TRBJ1-2, with 9 bases fitting TRBD1. The germline gives CDR1 DFQATT, CDR2 SNEGSKA (reference sequence). The CDR3 contains 13 residues. The trim removed 3 bases at V and 13 bases at J, leaving 12 bases unmatched. CDR3 sequence (DNA): TGCAGTGCTAGTGTGCGGACAGGGGACTTGTGCACCTTC. It is translated as CSASVRTGDLCTF.

The rearrangement links TRBV28 to TRBJ1-6, with D unclear. CDR1 and CDR2 (germline): MDHEN, SYDVKM. The CDR3 spans 15 residues. V was shortened by 10 bases and J by 7 bases, with 20 bases between the two germline ends. CDR3 amino acids: CATRREGVWNSPLHF. The CDR3 region has the DNA TGTGCCACCCGGAGGGAGGGCGTTTGGAATTCACCCCTCCACTTT. Complete variable domain (other parts from reference TRBV28 and TRBJ1-6): DVKVTQSSRYLVKRTGEKVFLECVQDMDHENMFWYRQDPGLGLRLIYFSYDVKMKEKGDIPEGYSVSREKKERFSLILESASTNQTSMYLCATRREGVWNSPLHFGNGTRLTVT.

The CDR3 DNA sequence: TGCGCCAGCAGCTTGGAGGGACAAAATAATCAGCCCCAGCATTTT. This gives the protein CASSLEGQNNQPQHF. The V gene is TRBV5-1, the J gene TRBJ1-5, with a possible D match to TRBD1 (6 bases). CDR1 SGHRS and CDR2 YFSETQ come from the germline V gene. Trimming removed 0 bases at V and 4 bases at J, with 11 bases between. The CDR3 totals 15 residues.

This clone was picked up one time. V usage is TRBV28 and J usage is TRBJ1-3; possibly TRBD1 for D (6 bases). This CDR3 comprises 15 residues. Trimming took 7 bases from V and 2 from J, leaving 15 bases between them. Looked up from germline, CDR1 is MDHEN and CDR2 is SYDVKM. Written as DNA, the CDR3 is TGTGCCAGCATGGCCTTCGGGACACCTGGAAACACCATATATTTT. This translates into CASMAFGTPGNTIYF.

V usage is TRBV18 and J usage is TRBJ1-1, with TRBD1 matching over 8 bases. Trimming at V came to 4 bases and at J to 0 bases, leaving 7 bases not matched to a gene. Germline-derived CDR1 and CDR2 are KGHSH and LQKENI. CDR3 length: 16 residues. The CDR3 here is CASSRRQGLMNTEAFF. CDR3 nucleotides: TGTGCCAGCTCACGACGACAGGGGTTAATGAACACTGAAGCTTTCTTT.

CDR3 protein: CSVERAGYGYTF. The CDR3 DNA reads TGCAGCGTTGAGCGGGCAGGCTATGGCTACACCTTC. The chain employs TRBV29-1 and TRBJ1-2; D gene uncertain. Trimming took 3 bases from V and 4 from J, leaving 9 bases between them. Germline values: CDR1 SQVTM, CDR2 ANQGSEA. The CDR3 has 12 amino acids.

The chain recombines TRBV27 with TRBJ2-4; 7 positions match TRBD1. Germline trimming cut 4 bases from V and 1 base from J; bases unmatched to any gene: 7. The CDR3 has 16 residues. The V gene's germline CDR1 is MNHEY and CDR2 SMNVEV (reference sequence). The CDR3 protein is CASSSKGARAKNIQYF. DNA for the CDR3: TGTGCCAGCAGTTCGAAGGGGGCTAGGGCCAAAAACATTCAGTACTTC.

A few counts support this clone. This same CDR3 is encoded by further DNA sequences in the sample. V gene TRBV19 combines with J gene TRBJ2-1, with 9 bases lining up with TRBD2. CDR3 length: 15 amino acids. V was clipped by 7 bases and J by 7 bases; unmatched bases: 11. Germline CDR1 and CDR2: LNHDA and SQIVND (reference sequence). CDR3 protein: CASTSLGAGGNEQFF. The CDR3 DNA reads as TGTGCCAGTACTTCCTTAGGGGCGGGGGGGAATGAGCAGTTCTTC.

This clone was detected only a few times. V is TRBV7-8 and J is TRBJ1-5; D is undetermined. The V gene's germline CDR1 is SGHVS and CDR2 FQNEAQ. This CDR3 contains 17 residues. Trimming stripped 1 base from V and 2 bases from J, with 15 bases between. Here the CDR3 reads CASSLGPQGGGNQPQHF. The CDR3 DNA reads as TGTGCCAGCAGCTTAGGGCCGCAAGGCGGGGGCAATCAGCCCCAGCATTTT.